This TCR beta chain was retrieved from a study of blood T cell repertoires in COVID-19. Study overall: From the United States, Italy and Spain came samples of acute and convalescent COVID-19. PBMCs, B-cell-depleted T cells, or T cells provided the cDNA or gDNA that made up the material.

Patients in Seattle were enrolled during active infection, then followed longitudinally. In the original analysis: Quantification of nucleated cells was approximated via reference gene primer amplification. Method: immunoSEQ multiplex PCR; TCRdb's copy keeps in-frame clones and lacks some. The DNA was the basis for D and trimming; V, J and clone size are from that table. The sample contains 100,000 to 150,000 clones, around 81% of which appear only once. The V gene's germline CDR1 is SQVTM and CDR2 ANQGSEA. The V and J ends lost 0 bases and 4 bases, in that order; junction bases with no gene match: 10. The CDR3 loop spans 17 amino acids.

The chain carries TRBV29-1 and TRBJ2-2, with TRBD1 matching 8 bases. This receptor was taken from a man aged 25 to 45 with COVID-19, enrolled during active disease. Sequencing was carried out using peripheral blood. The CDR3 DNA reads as TGCAGCGTTGAAGATCCAGGCAGGGGGCTTGTCACCGGGGAGCTGTTTTTT. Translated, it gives CSVEDPGRGLVTGELFF.